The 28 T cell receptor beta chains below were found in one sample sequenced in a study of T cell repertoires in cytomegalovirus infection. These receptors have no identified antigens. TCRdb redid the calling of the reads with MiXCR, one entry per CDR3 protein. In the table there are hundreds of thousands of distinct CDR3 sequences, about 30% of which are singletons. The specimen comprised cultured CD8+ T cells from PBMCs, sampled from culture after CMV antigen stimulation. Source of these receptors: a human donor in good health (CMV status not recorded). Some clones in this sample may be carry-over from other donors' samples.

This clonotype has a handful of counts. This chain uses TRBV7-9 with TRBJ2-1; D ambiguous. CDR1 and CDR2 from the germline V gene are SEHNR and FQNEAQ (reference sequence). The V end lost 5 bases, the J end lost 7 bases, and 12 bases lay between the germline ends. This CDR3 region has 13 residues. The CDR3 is CASSPPTANEQFF. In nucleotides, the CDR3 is TGTGCCAGCAGCCCACCTACTGCGAATGAGCAGTTCTTC.

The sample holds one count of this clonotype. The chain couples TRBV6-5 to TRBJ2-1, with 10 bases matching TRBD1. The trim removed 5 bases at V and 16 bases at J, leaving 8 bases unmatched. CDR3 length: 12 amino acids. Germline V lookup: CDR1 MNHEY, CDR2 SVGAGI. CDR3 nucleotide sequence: TGTGCCAGCAGTCCTGGGACAGGGGATCATTTCTTC. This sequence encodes CASSPGTGDHFF.

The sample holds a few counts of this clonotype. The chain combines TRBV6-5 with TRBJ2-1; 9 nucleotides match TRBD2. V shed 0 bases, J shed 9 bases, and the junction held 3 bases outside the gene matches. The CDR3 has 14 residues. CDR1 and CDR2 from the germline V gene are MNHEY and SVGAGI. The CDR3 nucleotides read TGTGCCAGCAGTTACTCGCGGGGGGGAGGTGAGCAGTTCTTC. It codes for CASSYSRGGGEQFF.

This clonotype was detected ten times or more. CDR3 region: CGDTLAGNEQFF. DNA of the CDR3: TGTGGGGACACACTAGCGGGCAATGAGCAGTTCTTC. The V call is TRBV7-2, the J call TRBJ2-1; 9 bases are a match to TRBD2. CDR1 SGHTA and CDR2 FQGNSA come from the germline V gene. The CDR3 runs to 12 residues.

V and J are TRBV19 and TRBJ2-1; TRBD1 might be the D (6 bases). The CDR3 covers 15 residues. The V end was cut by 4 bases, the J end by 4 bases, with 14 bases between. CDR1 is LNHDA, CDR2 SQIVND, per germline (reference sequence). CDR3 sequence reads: CASSSGTPVYNEQFF. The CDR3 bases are TGTGCCAGTAGTAGTGGGACACCGGTTTACAATGAGCAGTTCTTC.

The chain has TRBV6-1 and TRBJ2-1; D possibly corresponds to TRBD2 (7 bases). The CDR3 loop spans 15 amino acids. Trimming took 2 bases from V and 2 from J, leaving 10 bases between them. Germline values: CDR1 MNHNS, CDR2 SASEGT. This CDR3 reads CASSELGGAYNEQFF. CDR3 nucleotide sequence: TGTGCCAGCAGTGAATTAGGGGGGGCCTACAATGAGCAGTTCTTC.

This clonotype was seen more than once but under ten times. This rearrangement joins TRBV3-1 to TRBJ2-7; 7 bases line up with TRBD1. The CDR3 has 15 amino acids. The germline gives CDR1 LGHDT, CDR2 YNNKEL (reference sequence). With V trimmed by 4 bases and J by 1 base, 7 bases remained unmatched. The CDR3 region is CASSPNPGQSYEQYF. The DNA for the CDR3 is TGTGCCAGCAGCCCCAATCCGGGACAGTCCTACGAGCAGTACTTC.

The DNA for the CDR3 is TGTGCCAGCAGTCCCCCCGGTTCCGACACAGATACGCAGTATTTT. Its translation is CASSPPGSDTDTQYF. The chain uses TRBV12-3 or TRBV12-4 and TRBJ2-3, with D hard to call. Trimming shortened V by 5 bases and J by 2 bases, and 14 bases separated the two germline ends. This CDR3 is built from 15 residues.

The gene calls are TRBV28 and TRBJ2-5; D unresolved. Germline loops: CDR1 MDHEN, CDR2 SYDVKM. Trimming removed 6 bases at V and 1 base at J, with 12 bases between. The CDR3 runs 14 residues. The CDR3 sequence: CASRGRWPQETQYF. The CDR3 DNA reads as TGTGCCAGCAGGGGAAGATGGCCCCAAGAGACCCAGTACTTC. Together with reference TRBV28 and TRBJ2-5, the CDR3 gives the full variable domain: DVKVTQSSRYLVKRTGEKVFLECVQDMDHENMFWYRQDPGLGLRLIYFSYDVKMKEKGDIPEGYSVSREKKERFSLILESASTNQTSMYLCASRGRWPQETQYFGPGTRLLVL.

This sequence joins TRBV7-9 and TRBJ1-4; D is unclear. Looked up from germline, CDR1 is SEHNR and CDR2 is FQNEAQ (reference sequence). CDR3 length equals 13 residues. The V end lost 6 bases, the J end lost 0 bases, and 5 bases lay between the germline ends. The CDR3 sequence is CASRPATNEKLFF. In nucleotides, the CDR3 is TGTGCCAGCAGGCCAGCAACTAATGAAAAACTGTTTTTT.

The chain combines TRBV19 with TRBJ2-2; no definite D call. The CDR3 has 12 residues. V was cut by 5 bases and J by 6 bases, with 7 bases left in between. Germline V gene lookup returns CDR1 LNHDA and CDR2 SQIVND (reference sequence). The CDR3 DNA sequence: TGTGCCAGTAGTCCTAAGCCCGGGGAGCTGTTTTTT. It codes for CASSPKPGELFF.

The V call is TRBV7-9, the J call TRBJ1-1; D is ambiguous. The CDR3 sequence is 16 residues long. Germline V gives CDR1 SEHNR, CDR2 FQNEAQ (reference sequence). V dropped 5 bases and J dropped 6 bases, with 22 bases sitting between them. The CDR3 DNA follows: TGTGCCAGCAGCACCGAACCGACCGTTGGTGTGCCTGAAGCTTTCTTT. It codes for CASSTEPTVGVPEAFF.

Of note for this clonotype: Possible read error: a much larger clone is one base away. The CDR3 DNA reads as TGTGCCAGCAGCTTAGTCTCGGACCCCTGGGAGCAGTACTTC. Protein product: CASSLVSDPWEQYF. The chain combines TRBV7-6 with TRBJ2-7; D gene ambiguous. V shed 1 base and J shed 7 bases, with 14 bases lying between them. CDR3 size: 14 residues. CDR1 is SGHVS and CDR2 is FNYEAQ in the germline V gene.

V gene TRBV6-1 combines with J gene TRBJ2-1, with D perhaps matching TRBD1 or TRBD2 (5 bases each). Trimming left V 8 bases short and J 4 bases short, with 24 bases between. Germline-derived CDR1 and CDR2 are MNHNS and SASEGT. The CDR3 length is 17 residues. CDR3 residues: CASHKGPGTMRYNEQFF. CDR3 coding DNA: TGTGCCAGCCACAAGGGCCCCGGGACGATGCGATACAATGAGCAGTTCTTC.

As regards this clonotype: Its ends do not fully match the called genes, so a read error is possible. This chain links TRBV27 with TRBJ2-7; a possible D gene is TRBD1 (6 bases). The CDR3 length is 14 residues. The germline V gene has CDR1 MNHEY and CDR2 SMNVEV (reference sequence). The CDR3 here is CASHPTGTTYERYF. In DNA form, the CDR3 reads TGTGCCAGCCACCCTACCGGGACAACCTACGAGCGGTACTTC.

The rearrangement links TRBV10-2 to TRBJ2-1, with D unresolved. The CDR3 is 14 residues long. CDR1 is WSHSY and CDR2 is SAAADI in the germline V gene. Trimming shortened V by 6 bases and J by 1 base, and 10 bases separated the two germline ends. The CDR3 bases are TGCGCCAGCAGGCCGCCCGATTCCTACAATGAGCAGTTCTTC. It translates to CASRPPDSYNEQFF.

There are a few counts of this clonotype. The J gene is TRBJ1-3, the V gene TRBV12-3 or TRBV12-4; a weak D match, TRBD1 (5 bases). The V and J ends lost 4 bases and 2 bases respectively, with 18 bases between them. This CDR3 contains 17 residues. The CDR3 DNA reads TGTGCCAGCAGTTCACCCGGGGGTTCGGGGCCTGGAAACACCATATATTTT. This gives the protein CASSSPGGSGPGNTIYF.

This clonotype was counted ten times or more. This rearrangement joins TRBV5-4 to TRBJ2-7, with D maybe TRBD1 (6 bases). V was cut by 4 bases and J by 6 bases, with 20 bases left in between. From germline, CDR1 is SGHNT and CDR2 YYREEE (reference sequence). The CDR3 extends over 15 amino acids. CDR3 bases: TGTGCCAGCAGCATGGACAGTCTCCTTATCGGCGAGCAGTACTTC. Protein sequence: CASSMDSLLIGEQYF.

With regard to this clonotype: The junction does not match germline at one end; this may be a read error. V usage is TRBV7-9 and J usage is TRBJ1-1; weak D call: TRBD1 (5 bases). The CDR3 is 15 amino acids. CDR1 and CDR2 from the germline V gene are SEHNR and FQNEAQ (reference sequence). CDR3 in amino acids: CTSSAPGAGYTEAFF. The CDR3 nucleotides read TGTACCAGCAGCGCCCCTGGGGCAGGTTACACTGAAGCTTTCTTT.

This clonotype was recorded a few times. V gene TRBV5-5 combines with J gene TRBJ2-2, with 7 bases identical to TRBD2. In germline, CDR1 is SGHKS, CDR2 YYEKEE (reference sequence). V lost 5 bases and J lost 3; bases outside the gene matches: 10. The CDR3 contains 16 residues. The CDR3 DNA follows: TGTGCCAGCAGGTTTTCTCCGGGGAGGGACACCGGGGAGCTGTTTTTT. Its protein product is CASRFSPGRDTGELFF. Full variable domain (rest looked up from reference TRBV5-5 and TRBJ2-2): DAGVTQSPTHLIKTRGQQVTLRCSPISGHKSVSWYQQVLGQGPQFIFQYYEKEERGRGNFPDRFSARQFPNYSSELNVNALLLGDSALYLCASRFSPGRDTGELFFGEGSRLTVL.

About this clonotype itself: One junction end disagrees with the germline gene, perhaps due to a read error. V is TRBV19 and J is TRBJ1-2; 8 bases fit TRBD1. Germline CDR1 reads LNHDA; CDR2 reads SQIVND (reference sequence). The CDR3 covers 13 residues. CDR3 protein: CVSSPGGFGGYTF. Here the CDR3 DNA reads TGTGTCAGTAGCCCAGGGGGCTTCGGTGGCTACACCTTC.

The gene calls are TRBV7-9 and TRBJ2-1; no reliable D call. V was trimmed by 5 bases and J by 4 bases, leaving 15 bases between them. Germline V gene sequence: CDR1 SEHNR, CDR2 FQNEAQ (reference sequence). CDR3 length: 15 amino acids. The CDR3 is CASSAAVGRYNEQFF. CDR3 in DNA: TGTGCCAGCAGCGCCGCGGTGGGCAGATACAATGAGCAGTTCTTC.

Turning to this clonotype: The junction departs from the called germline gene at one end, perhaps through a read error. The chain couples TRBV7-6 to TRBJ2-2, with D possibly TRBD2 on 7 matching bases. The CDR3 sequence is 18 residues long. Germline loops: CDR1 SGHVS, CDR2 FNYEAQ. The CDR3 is CVSSLAPGGQEITGELFF. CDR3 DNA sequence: TGTGTCAGCAGCTTAGCGCCGGGGGGCCAGGAGATCACCGGGGAGCTGTTTTTT. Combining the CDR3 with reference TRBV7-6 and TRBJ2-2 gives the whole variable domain GAGVSQSPRYKVTKRGQDVALRCDPISGHVSLYWYRQALGQGPEFLTYFNYEAQQDKSGLPNDRFSAERPEGSISTLTIQRTEQRDSAMYRCVSSLAPGGQEITGELFFGEGSRLTVL.

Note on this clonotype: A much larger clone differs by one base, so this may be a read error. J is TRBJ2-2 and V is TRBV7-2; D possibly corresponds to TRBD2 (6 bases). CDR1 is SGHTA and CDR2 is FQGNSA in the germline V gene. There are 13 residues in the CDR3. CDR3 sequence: CVSSLAVTGELFF. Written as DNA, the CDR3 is TGTGTCAGCAGCTTAGCGGTTACCGGGGAGCTGTTTTTT. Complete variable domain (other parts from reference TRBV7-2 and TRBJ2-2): GAGVSQSPSNKVTEKGKDVELRCDPISGHTALYWYRQSLGQGLEFLIYFQGNSAPDKSGLPSDRFSAERTGGSVSTLTIQRTQQEDSAVYLCVSSLAVTGELFFGEGSRLTVL.

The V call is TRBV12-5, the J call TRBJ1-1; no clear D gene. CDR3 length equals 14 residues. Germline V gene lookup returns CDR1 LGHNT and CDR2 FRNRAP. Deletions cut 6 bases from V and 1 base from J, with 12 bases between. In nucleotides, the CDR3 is TGTGCTAGTGGCCCCGGCGGAGGGAACACTGAAGCTTTCTTT. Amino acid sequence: CASGPGGGNTEAFF.

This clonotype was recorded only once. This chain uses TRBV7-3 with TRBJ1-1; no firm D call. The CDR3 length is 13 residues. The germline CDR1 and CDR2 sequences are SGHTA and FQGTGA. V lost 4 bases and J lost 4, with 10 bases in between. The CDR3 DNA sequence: TGTGCCAGCAGCTCTGCGTCCCTCACTGAAGCTTTCTTT. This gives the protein CASSSASLTEAFF.

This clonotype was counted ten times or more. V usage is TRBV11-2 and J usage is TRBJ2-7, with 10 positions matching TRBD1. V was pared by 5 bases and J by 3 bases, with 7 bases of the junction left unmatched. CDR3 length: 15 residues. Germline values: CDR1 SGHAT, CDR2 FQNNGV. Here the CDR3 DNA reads TGTGCCAGCAGCACCGGGACAGGGGTCCACTACGAGCAGTACTTC. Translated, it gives CASSTGTGVHYEQYF. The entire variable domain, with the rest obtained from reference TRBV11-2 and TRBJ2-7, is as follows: EAGVAQSPRYKIIEKRQSVAFWCNPISGHATLYWYQQILGQGPKLLIQFQNNGVVDDSQLPKDRFSAERLKGVDSTLKIQPAKLEDSAVYLCASSTGTGVHYEQYFGPGTRLTVT.

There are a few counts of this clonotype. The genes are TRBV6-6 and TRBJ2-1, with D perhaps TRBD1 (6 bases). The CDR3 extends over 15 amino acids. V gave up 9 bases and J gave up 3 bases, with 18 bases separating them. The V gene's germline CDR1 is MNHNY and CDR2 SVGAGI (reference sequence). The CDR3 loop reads CASHYQGRGYNEQFF. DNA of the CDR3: TGTGCCAGTCATTACCAGGGGAGAGGCTACAATGAGCAGTTCTTC.